These 14 T cell receptor beta chains share one sample of origin, sequenced in a study of CXCR3-negative and CXCR3-positive naive CD8 T cells. Study results and limitations: Hydrophobicity was higher for TRB CDR3s found in CXCR3-positive naive cells than in CXCR3-negative naive cells.

No cognate antigen is known for these TCRs. Each TRB cDNA library was prepared by 5' RACE (with UMI labels). After re-calling the 5' RACE reads, TCRdb lists one entry per CDR3 protein, DNA absent. Its clone listing holds more than 80,000 distinct CDR3 sequences. Sequenced material: naive CXCR3+ CD8+ T cells from blood. This sample's subset: CD45RO-CCR7+CD27+CD95- naive CD8+ T cells expressing CXCR3 (TNR3+). Receptors were obtained from a human donor in good health. Some clones in this sample may be carry-over from other donors' samples.

The chain employs TRBV29-1 and TRBJ1-1. The CDR3 runs 13 residues. In germline, CDR1 is SQVTM, CDR2 ANQGSEA. CDR3 protein: CSVVRREGTEAFF.

V and J are TRBV6-2 or TRBV6-3 and TRBJ2-7. In germline, CDR1 is MNHEY, CDR2 SVGEGT. The CDR3 spans 12 residues. The CDR3 here is CASMGISYEQYF.

The chain couples TRBV21-1 to TRBJ2-1; TCRdb's D call of TRBD1 is untestable without DNA. TRBV21-1 is marked as a pseudogene. CDR3 size: 17 residues. CDR3 protein: CASSKGPRESSYNEQFF.

The chain uses TRBV15 and TRBJ2-7; TCRdb indicates TRBD2, and absent DNA this call remains unverified. CDR3 size: 16 residues. Germline V gene lookup returns CDR1 LNHNV and CDR2 YYDKDF (reference sequence). CDR3 sequence: CATSREAGGPLYEQYF.

The gene calls are TRBV7-3 and TRBJ2-1. Germline CDR1 reads SGHTA; CDR2 reads FQGTGA. The CDR3 sequence is 15 residues long. The CDR3 loop reads CASSLTVTLAHEQFF.

V gene TRBV7-9 combines with J gene TRBJ1-6; TCRdb returns TRBD1, unconfirmable since there is no DNA. Germline values: CDR1 SEHNR, CDR2 FQNEAQ (reference sequence). The CDR3 is 14 residues long. The CDR3 sequence: CASSPGTGDSPLHF.

This sequence joins TRBV29-1 and TRBJ1-5; as DNA is missing, the TRBD1 call by TCRdb cannot be tested. The CDR3 length is 13 residues. From germline, CDR1 is SQVTM and CDR2 ANQGSEA. The CDR3 sequence is CGVRWGYDQPQHF.

The gene calls are TRBV7-6 and TRBJ2-1. The CDR3 runs 13 residues. From germline, CDR1 is SGHVS and CDR2 FNYEAQ. The CDR3 here is CASSPSSYNEQFF.

The genes are TRBV2 and TRBJ1-1. The CDR3 is 12 residues long. The germline V gene encodes CDR1 SNHLY and CDR2 FYNNEI. The CDR3 here is CARGRASAEAFF.

V and J are TRBV29-1 and TRBJ2-1. Germline assignment: CDR1 SQVTM and CDR2 ANQGSEA. The CDR3 contains 14 residues. This CDR3 is CSVEDDEVVGEQFF.

This chain joins TRBV5-6 and TRBJ1-1. This CDR3 region has 17 residues. Germline values: CDR1 SGHDT, CDR2 YYEEEE. The CDR3 loop reads CASSWGEQYSMNTEAFF.

The V call is TRBV6-6, the J call TRBJ2-3; TCRdb selects TRBD1, and the lack of DNA leaves this call unchecked. This CDR3 is built from 14 residues. Germline V gene data show CDR1 as MNHNY and CDR2 as SVGAGI (reference sequence). The CDR3 sequence is CASTLTGGRDTQYF.

The chain recombines TRBV12-3 or TRBV12-4 with TRBJ2-3; the TRBD1 assignment by TCRdb is unverifiable without DNA. The CDR3 extends over 15 amino acids. CDR3 sequence reads: CAREGNQGSTDTQYF.

The V gene is TRBV12-3 or TRBV12-4, the J gene TRBJ2-1; no DNA is available, so the TRBD1 call from TCRdb remains unchecked. The length of the CDR3 is 15 residues. Here the CDR3 reads CASSSPGQGTNEQFF.